This record concerns one T cell receptor (beta chain) sequence. What it recognizes is unknown. The data stem from a study of beta chain features in type 1 diabetes. Study results and limitations: Any PCR bias toward short templates would affect both groups alike. People with Type 1 diabetes carried modestly yet significantly shorter TCRB CDR3s in all four CD4+ subsets. There were fewer insertions and more deletions at the VDJ junctions of type 1 diabetes patients. The naive, central memory and Treg TCRB repertoires showed an apparent similarity that was greater among patients than among healthy donors.

V was trimmed by 5 bases and J by 1 base, leaving 5 bases between them. The CDR3 is 13 residues long. Germline CDR1 and CDR2: LNHDA and SQIVND (reference sequence). Every isolated RNA sample was fully reverse transcribed, so sequencing captured expressed TCRB transcripts. Assay: immunoSEQ multiplex PCR; the TCRdb copy retains only in-frame clones and omits some. The table has fewer than 350,000 clones, over 14% seen once; the top ten hold 0.015% to 0.017%. V is TRBV19 and J is TRBJ2-2; D is unclear. This TCR was recovered from a man younger than 30 with type 1 diabetes. Sequencing used naive CD4+ T cells from blood. CDR3 amino acids: CASSYGNTGELFF. The CDR3 DNA reads TGTGCCAGTAGTTACGGGAACACCGGGGAGCTGTTTTTT.